This note documents a single T cell receptor beta chain sequence. Its antigen is not known. These data originate in a study of blood T cells in healthy people across ages. Study-level findings and limits: Researchers report that TCR beta diversity correlated strongly with naive T cell percentage.

Germline V CDR1 and CDR2: LGHNA, YNFKEQ. The CDR3 loop spans 15 amino acids. After removal of 4 bases from V and 7 bases from J, the junction contained 10 bases not matched to a gene. Alongside a J-beta primer mix, a sample-barcoded 5' primer served in a second PCR lasting about 7 to 11 cycles. Using its own MiXCR run on the 5' RACE reads, TCRdb lists one record per CDR3 protein. The table includes 1.8 million or so distinct CDR3 sequences, about two fifths detected once. The TCR was taken from a human donor in good health. The V call is TRBV4-2, the J call TRBJ1-5, with 7 positions matching TRBD1. Sequenced material: blood. The CDR3 loop reads CASSPANQGGQPQHF. In DNA form, the CDR3 reads TGTGCCAGCAGCCCAGCTAATCAGGGGGGCCAGCCCCAGCATTTT.